The text below deals with one T cell receptor beta chain. Cryopreserved PBMC numbered roughly 1-10 million per sample before DNA extraction. Assay version v3.0 of immunoSEQ was used, and it was run at survey level. Sequencing aimed at roughly 35,000-55,000 T-cell genomes per sample. The table came from immunoSEQ multiplex PCR; TCRdb's copy has only in-frame clones and leaves some out. The sample lists roughly 42,000 clones, less than 90% seen once, with around 4% in the top ten. The sample is drawn from a study of long-term antiretroviral therapy in people with HIV. Across the study: Some samples came about a decade before the 2015 immediate-ART recommendation, and these were the earliest.

The specimen comprised unsorted PBMCs, sampled 1.2 years after starting antiretroviral therapy. This sequence originates from a woman between 50 and 59 years old with HIV.

CDR3 nucleotide sequence: TGTGCCATCAGTTGGACAGGGGATCAAGAGACCCAGTACTTC. It specifies CAISWTGDQETQYF. The V and J genes are TRBV10-3 and TRBJ2-5, with 9 nucleotides matching TRBD1. The CDR3 is made up of 14 amino acids. From germline, CDR1 is ENHRY and CDR2 SYGVKD. Unmatched junction bases numbered 3, after V lost 5 bases and J lost 2 bases.